A single T cell receptor beta chain is shown here with its context. The sample originates from a study of cytomegalovirus exposure and HLA in healthy donors. Profiling relied on immunoSEQ multiplex PCR, and the TCRdb table lists in-frame clones only, not all of them. The data show approximately 59,000 clones, 92% seen once. CDR1 and CDR2 (germline): SGHNT, YYREEE (reference sequence). V was clipped by 6 bases and J by 7 bases, with 20 bases between them. This CDR3 is 15 amino acids long. This TCR came from a man aged 18 to 35 in good health and CMV-seropositive. This chain joins TRBV5-4 and TRBJ2-1; D remains unclear. The sample comprised PBMCs. The CDR3 sequence is CASNPSLSVENEQFF. The CDR3 nucleotides read TGTGCCAGCAACCCTTCATTAAGTGTAGAGAATGAGCAGTTCTTC.